The source of this T cell receptor (beta chain) is a study of breast tumors, draining lymph nodes, adjacent tissues. MiXCR, applied by TCRdb to the multiplex PCR reads, yields one record per CDR3 protein. Of about 180,000 distinct CDR3 sequences in the sample, around a third were seen once. Study-wide points: Tumor repertoires ranked between lymph nodes and nontumor tissue in diversity, with V and J gene preferences. Luminal-like breast cancer showed significantly higher tumor–nontumor repertoire similarity than basal-like. Most tumor T cells seemingly derive from lymph node, then expand in tumor. The lymph node origin of tumor T cells was framed as consistent with a hypothesis, not demonstrated.

The lymph nodes were axillary draining lymph nodes from breast cancer patients. Remarks on this clonotype: Its antigen is unknown.

This TCR came from a female donor with breast cancer. Some clones in this sample may be carry-over from other donors' samples. The sample taken for sequencing was axillary lymph node tissue.

The CDR3 here is CSLGGTSGHNEQFF. In nucleotides, the CDR3 is TGCAGCTTGGGGGGGACCTCGGGACACAATGAGCAGTTCTTC. The chain employs TRBV29-1 and TRBJ2-1; the match to TRBD2 covers 7 bases. Looked up from germline, CDR1 is SQVTM and CDR2 is ANQGSEA. There are 14 residues in the CDR3. V gave up 8 bases and J gave up 5 bases; unmatched junction bases: 12.